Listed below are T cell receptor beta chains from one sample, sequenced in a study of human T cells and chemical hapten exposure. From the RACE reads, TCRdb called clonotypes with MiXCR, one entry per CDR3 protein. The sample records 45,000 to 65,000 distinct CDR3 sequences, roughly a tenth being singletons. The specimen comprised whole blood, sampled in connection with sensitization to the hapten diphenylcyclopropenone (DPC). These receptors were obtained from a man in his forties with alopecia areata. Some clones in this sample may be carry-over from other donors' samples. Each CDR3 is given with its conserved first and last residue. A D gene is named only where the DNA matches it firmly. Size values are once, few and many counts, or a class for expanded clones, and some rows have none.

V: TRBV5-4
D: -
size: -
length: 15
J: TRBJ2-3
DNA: TGTGCCAGCAGCTTGACTGGGGGCATGGCAGATACGCAGTATTTT
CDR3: CASSLTGGMADTQYF

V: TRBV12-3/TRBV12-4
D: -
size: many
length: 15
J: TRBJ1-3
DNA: TGTGCCAGCGACGAGAGGGAGAGAGGAGGAAACACCATATATTTT
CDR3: CASDERERGGNTIYF

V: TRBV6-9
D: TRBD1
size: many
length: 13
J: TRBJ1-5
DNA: TGTGCCAGCAGTGGACAGGGGAGTCAGCCCCAGCATTTT
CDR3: CASSGQGSQPQHF

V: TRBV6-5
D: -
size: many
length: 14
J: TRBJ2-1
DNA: TGTGCCACCCCGGGACACCCGAACGGGGATGAGCAGTTCTTC
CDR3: CATPGHPNGDEQFF

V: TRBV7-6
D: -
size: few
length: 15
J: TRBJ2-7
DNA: TGTGCCAGCAGCTTAGCGTTGGAGGGCCCCTACGAGCAGTACTTC
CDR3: CASSLALEGPYEQYF

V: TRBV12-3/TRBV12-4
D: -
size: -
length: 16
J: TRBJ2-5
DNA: TGTGCCAGCAGTTTAGCCCGGACAGACAACCAAGAGACCCAGTACTTC
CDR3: CASSLARTDNQETQYF

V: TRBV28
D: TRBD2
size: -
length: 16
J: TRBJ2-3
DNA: TGTGCCAGCAGCAAGACTAGCGGGAGAGGCACAGATACGCAGTATTTT
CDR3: CASSKTSGRGTDTQYF

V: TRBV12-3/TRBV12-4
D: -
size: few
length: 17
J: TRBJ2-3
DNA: TGTGCCAGCAGTTTAAATTTGGGGGACGGAAGCACAGATACGCAGTATTTT
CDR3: CASSLNLGDGSTDTQYF

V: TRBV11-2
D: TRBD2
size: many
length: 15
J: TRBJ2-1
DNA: TGTGCCAGCAGCTTTCGGACTAGCGACTACAATGAGCAGTTCTTC
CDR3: CASSFRTSDYNEQFF

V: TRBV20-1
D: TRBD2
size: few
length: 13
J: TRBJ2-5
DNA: TGCAGTGCCCGACTAGCGGGAGTAGAGACCCAGTACTTC
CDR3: CSARLAGVETQYF

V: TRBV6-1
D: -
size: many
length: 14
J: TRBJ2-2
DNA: TGTGCCAGCACCATAGGGGGGGACACCGGGGAGCTGTTTTTT
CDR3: CASTIGGDTGELFF

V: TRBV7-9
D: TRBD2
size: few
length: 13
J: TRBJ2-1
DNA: TGTGCCAGCAGCGCCGGGACTAGAAGTGAGCAGTTCTTC
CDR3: CASSAGTRSEQFF

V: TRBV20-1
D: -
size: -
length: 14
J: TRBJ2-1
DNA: TGCAGTGCTAGAGTGGTGACTCGAGTGCATGAGCAGTTCTTC
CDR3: CSARVVTRVHEQFF

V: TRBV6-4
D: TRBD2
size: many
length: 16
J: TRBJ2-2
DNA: TGTGCCAGCAGTATACAAGCGGGACTCAACACCGGGGAGCTGTTTTTT
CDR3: CASSIQAGLNTGELFF

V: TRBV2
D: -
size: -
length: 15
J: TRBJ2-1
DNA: TGTGCCAGCAGTTTAGGGGCCCCTGGGTACAATGAGCAGTTCTTC
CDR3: CASSLGAPGYNEQFF

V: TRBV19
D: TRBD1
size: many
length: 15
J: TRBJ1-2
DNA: TGTGCCAGTAGTACCGACCGGGACAGGGGGCATGGCTACACCTTC
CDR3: CASSTDRDRGHGYTF